This T cell receptor (beta chain) was sequenced for a study of T cells in Graves' hyperthyroidism and ophthalmopathy. The source material, RNA transcripts, was used to amplify TCR beta CDR3 regions. The HTBI primer set served for first-round RT-PCR of the TCR CDR3. TCRdb itself ran the multiplex PCR reads through MiXCR, one entry per CDR3 protein. The sample has 550,000 to 850,000 distinct CDR3 sequences, roughly a sixth seen once. The PBMCs studied were ones that came from 10 ml fresh peripheral blood. Only one count was recorded for this clonotype. The V end was cut by 5 bases, the J end by 6 bases, with 19 bases between. CDR1 SQVTM and CDR2 ANQGSEA come from the germline V gene. The CDR3 consists of 15 residues.

The sequence derives from a woman between 45 and 60 years old with Graves' hyperthyroidism that later progressed to Graves' ophthalmopathy. This rearrangement joins TRBV29-1 to TRBJ2-2, with D perhaps matching TRBD1 (6 bases). The sequenced sample was blood. In DNA form, the CDR3 reads TGCAGCGTTTTAACAACAGGGAAAGATCCCGGGGAGCTGTTTTTT. Translation gives CSVLTTGKDPGELFF.